This T cell receptor (beta chain) was recovered during a study of blood T cell repertoires in COVID-19 (dated by TCRdb to between 2020 and 2021). Context from the whole study: Samples covering the acute and convalescent phases of COVID-19 were provided by collaborators in the United States, Italy and Spain. The prospective study material was composed of cDNA or gDNA derived from T cells, B-cell-depleted T cells, or PBMCs. The dataset comprised deeply sampled blood TCRbeta repertoires from subjects exposed to, actively infected with, or recovered from COVID-19. A freely available public database, intended as a resource for researchers studying the immune response to SARS-CoV-2, is where the repertoires were released. The samples were drawn from two sources: the first 160 participants of the ongoing ImmuneRACE study, and approximately 1,300 subjects contributed by 6 global collaborators. A de-identified subject ID, COVID-19 status, age in years and sex were almost always included in the sample metadata. Where HLA class I and class II types were available, the types were taken from metadata supplied by the sample provider, not from assay-based typing.

Each collaborating institution followed its own protocols to collect whole blood in K2EDTA tubes. For TCRbeta analysis, collaborators shipped samples in one of three forms: frozen whole blood, isolated PBMCs, or DNA extracted from either of those sample types. A note on this clone: Which antigen it targets is not known. Base qualities are missing; no much larger clone stands one base away.

Overall study results and their limits: The quantity of clinical and demographic metadata differed by source and by participant and was supplied without curation.

V is cut by 3 bases and J by 3 bases, and the space between the germline ends is 15 bases. CDR1 is given as SGHRS and CDR2 as YFSETQ, both from the germline V gene. Including the terminal cysteine and phenylalanine, the CDR3 comprises 15 residues. Only CDR3 DNA remains: 45 bases, in frame from the first base. TCRbeta CDR3 regions were amplified from genomic DNA by means of the immunoSEQ Assay, a bias-controlled multiplex PCR. In the original analysis: The number of nucleated cells in each sample was estimated from the amplification of reference gene primers within the assay. To quantify the absolute abundance of each unique TCRbeta CDR3 rearrangement, sequence reads were collapsed and filtered. Productive Simpson clonality was computed per sample as the square root of Simpson's diversity index over productive rearrangements. TCRdb took this table from immuneACCESS and kept in-frame rearrangements with V and J called. Such tables lack part of the clones; where checked against another copy, unresolved V genes explain under half of the gap, and the rest is unexplained. V and J calls and clone size are as listed in that table; D and trimming were resolved from the DNA. This sample has about 120,000 clones in its table, and 85% of those were observed once. The ten largest clones add up to 25% to 30% of the sample.

Sequencing used peripheral blood. Rearrangement joined TRBV5-1 to TRBJ1-1; the D gene is perhaps TRBD1, on 5 matching bases. The sequence derives from an elderly woman with acute or convalescent COVID-19. The DNA sequence is given as TGCGCCAGCAGCTCCGGGGGTGTAGGGGACACTGAAGCTTTCTTT. This encodes CASSSGGVGDTEAFF.